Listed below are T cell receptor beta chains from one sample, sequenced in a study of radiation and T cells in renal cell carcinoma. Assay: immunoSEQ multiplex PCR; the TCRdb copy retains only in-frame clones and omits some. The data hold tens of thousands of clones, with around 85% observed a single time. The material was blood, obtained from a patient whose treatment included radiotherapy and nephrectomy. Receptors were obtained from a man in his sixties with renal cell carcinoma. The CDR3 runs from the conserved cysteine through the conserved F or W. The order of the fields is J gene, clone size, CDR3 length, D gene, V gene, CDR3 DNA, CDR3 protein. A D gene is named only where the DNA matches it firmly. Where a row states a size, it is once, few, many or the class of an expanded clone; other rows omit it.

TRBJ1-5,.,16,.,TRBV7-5,TGTGCCAGAAGCTCATGGGACAGGGGTCACAATCAGCCCCAGCATTTT,CARSSWDRGHNQPQHF
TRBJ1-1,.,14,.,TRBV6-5,TGTGCCAGCAGTTACTCAACAGGTGTGTCCGTAGCTTTCTTT,CASSYSTGVSVAFF
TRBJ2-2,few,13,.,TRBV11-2,TGTGCCAGCAGTTTTGTCAGTACCGGGGAGCTGTTTTTT,CASSFVSTGELFF
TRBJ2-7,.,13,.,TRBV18,TGTGCCAGCTCACCTGTCGGAAGCTACGAGCAGTACTTC,CASSPVGSYEQYF
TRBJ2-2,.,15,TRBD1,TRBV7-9,TGTGCCAGCAGCTCCCGGACAGGGCCCACCGGGGAGCTGTTTTTT,CASSSRTGPTGELFF
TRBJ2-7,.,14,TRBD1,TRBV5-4,TGTGCCAGCAGCCGGGGACAGAACACCTACGAGCAGTACTTC,CASSRGQNTYEQYF
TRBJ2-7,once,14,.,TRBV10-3,TGTGCCATCAGCCCGGGACTTCTCTCCTACGAGCAGTACTTC,CAISPGLLSYEQYF
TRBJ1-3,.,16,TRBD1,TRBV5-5,TGTGCCAGCAGCTTCCGACAGGGGGACGCTGGAAACACCATATATTTT,CASSFRQGDAGNTIYF
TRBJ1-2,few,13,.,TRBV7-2,TGTGCCAGCAGTCCAGGACGGGAACGGGGCTACACCTTC,CASSPGRERGYTF
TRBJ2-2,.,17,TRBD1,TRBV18,TGTGCCAGCTCACCTACCGGGACAGGGGGCGCAACCGGGGAGCTGTTTTTT,CASSPTGTGGATGELFF
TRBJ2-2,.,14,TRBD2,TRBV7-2,TGTGCCAGCAGCTTCGGACTAGCGGTCGGGGAGCTGTTTTTT,CASSFGLAVGELFF
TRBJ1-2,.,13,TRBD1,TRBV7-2,TGTGCCAGCAGCTTTGGGACAGGGCCTGGCTACACCTTC,CASSFGTGPGYTF
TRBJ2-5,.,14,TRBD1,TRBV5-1,TGCGCCAGCACTTGGGGACAGGCACAAGAGACCCAGTACTTC,CASTWGQAQETQYF
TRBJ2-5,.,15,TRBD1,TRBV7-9,TGTGCCAGCAGCTTAGAAGGGACAGCCCAAGAGACCCAGTACTTC,CASSLEGTAQETQYF
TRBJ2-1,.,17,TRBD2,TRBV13,TGTGCCAGCAGCCCCCAAATTAGCGGGAGAGCCTACAATGAGCAGTTCTTC,CASSPQISGRAYNEQFF
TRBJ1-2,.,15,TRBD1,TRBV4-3,TGCGCCAGCAGCCCCAGACAGGGGGCGGGCTATGGCTACACCTTC,CASSPRQGAGYGYTF
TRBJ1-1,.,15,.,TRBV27,TGTGCCAGCAGTACAAGGACAGAAACGAACACTGAAGCTTTCTTT,CASSTRTETNTEAFF
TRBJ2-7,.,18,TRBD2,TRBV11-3,TGTGCCAGCAGCTTAGCTATGACTAGCGGGAGTGTGTTCTACGAGCAGTACTTC,CASSLAMTSGSVFYEQYF
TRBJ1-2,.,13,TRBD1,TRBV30,TGTGCCTGGAGTGTAGGGACAGGGGATGGCTACACCTTC,CAWSVGTGDGYTF
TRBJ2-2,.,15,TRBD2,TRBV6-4,TGTGCCAGCAGTTCTAGCGGGAGCGGTGGCGGGGAGCTGTTTTTT,CASSSSGSGGGELFF
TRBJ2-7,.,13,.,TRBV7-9,TGTGCCAGCAGCCCCAGTGCACCCTACGAGCAGTACTTC,CASSPSAPYEQYF